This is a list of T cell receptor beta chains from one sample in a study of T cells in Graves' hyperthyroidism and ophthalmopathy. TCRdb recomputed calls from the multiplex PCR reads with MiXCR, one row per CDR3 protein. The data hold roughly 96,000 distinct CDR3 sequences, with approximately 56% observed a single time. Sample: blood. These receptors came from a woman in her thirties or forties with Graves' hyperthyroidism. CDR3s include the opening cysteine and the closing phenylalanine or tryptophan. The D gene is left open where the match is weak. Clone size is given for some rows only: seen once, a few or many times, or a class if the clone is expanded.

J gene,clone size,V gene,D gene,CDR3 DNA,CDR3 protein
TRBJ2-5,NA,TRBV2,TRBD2,TGTGCCACCAGACAGGGACTAGCGGGAGGGGGAGAGACCCAGTACTTC,CATRQGLAGGGETQYF
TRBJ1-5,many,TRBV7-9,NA,TGTGCCAGCAGCTCACTCGGGTCTAGCACGGGGGGAAATCAGCCCCAGCATTTT,CASSSLGSSTGGNQPQHF
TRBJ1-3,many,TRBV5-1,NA,TGCGCCAGCAGCTTGGTTGACAGTGGCTCTGGAAACACCATATATTTT,CASSLVDSGSGNTIYF
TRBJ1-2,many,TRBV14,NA,TGTGCCAGCAGCCTTACACTGGACTATGGCTACACCTTC,CASSLTLDYGYTF
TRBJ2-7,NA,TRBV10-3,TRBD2,TGTGCCATCAGTGAGCCGGCCGGGACTAGCGGCAATGAGCAGTACTTC,CAISEPAGTSGNEQYF
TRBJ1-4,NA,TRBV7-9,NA,TGTGCCAGCAGCCCCGCAGCAACTAATGAAGAACTGTTTTTT,CASSPAATNEELFF
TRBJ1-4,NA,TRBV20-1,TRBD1,TGCAGTGCGATGAGTGGCGTGTTCGGGACAGCGCCCCCAGAAAAACTGTTTTTT,CSAMSGVFGTAPPEKLFF
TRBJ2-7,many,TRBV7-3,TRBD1,TGTGCCAGCAGCTCGAACAGGGGTCAAGACGAGCAGTACTTC,CASSSNRGQDEQYF
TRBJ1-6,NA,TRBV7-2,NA,TGTGCCAGCAGCTTAGGAGGGGGTCTCTTCCACTTT,CASSLGGGLFHF
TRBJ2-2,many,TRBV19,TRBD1,TGTGCCAGTAGTATAGGTACAGGGGGTTTCACCGGGGAGCTGTTTTTT,CASSIGTGGFTGELFF
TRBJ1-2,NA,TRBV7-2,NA,TGTGCCAGCAGCTTCTACATCCGCAGTGCTAAAGAAGTATATGGCTACACCTTC,CASSFYIRSAKEVYGYTF
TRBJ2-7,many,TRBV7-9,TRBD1,TGTGCCAGCAGCCGGGGCATGACAGGGGGCGAGTACTTC,CASSRGMTGGEYF